This T cell receptor (beta chain) was retrieved from a study of cytomegalovirus exposure and HLA in healthy donors. General observations from the study: A previous analysis found most TCR beta V segments productive roughly 87% or roughly 30% of the time. The records held CMV serostatus as the only immune exposure information.

The CDR3 totals 20 residues. The V and J ends lost 2 bases and 0 bases, in that order; junction bases with no gene match: 15. CDR1 and CDR2 from the germline V gene are MDHEN and SYDVKM. The primer mix had 60 Vbeta and 13 Jbeta primers. As processed by the authors: A later analysis counted 65 million to 90 million unique TCR beta chains, 10 million to 12 million shared. Assay used: immunoSEQ multiplex PCR; TCRdb lists only in-frame clones, some missing. V and J calls and clone size come straight from that table; D and trimming were deduced from the DNA. In the table there are 95,000 to 150,000 clones, about 80% of which are singletons. A remark on this clone: Its cognate antigen is unknown.

Material for sequencing was PBMCs. This clonotype was sampled from a woman between 45 and 60 years old in good health and CMV-seronegative. This sequence joins TRBV28 and TRBJ2-5, with TRBD1 identical over 10 bases. CDR3 sequence reads: CASSLGDRGRGGGYQETQYF. CDR3 sequence (DNA): TGTGCCAGCAGTTTAGGGGACAGGGGCAGAGGCGGGGGGTACCAAGAGACCCAGTACTTC.